A single sample is the source of the 20 T cell receptor beta chains below, sequenced in a study of T cells in Graves' hyperthyroidism and ophthalmopathy. The source material, RNA transcripts, was used to amplify TCR beta CDR3 regions. First-round RT-PCR of the TCR CDR3 relied on the HTBI primer set. MiXCR, run by TCRdb on the multiplex PCR reads, gives a single entry per CDR3 protein. The sample gives 250,000 to 300,000 distinct CDR3 sequences, approximately 12% of which show up once; 6.5% to 10% is in the top ten. Sample: blood. The receptors shown here come from a woman under 40 with Graves' hyperthyroidism that later progressed to Graves' ophthalmopathy.

This sequence joins TRBV4-1 and TRBJ1-4; D is perhaps TRBD1 (5 bases). V was trimmed by 4 bases and J by 3 bases, leaving 18 bases between them. Germline V lookup: CDR1 MGHRA, CDR2 YSYEKL. The CDR3 totals 17 residues. The CDR3 region has the DNA TGCGCCAGCAGCCCCTCCTTATGGGGGGGTTCTAATGAAAAACTGTTTTTT. This translates into CASSPSLWGGSNEKLFF.

As regards this clonotype: A much more abundant neighbour one base away suggests this may be a read error. The rearrangement links TRBV30 to TRBJ2-1, with 11 bases that match TRBD2. Germline V gene lookup returns CDR1 GTSNPN and CDR2 SVGIG (reference sequence). The CDR3 has 15 residues. J gave up 6 bases and V 5 bases, and 9 bases lay outside the gene matches. The CDR3 reads CAWVPSGRTINEQFF. CDR3 DNA: TGTGCCTGGGTCCCTAGCGGGAGGACAATCAATGAGCAGTTCTTC.

This clonotype showed up many times. The chain couples TRBV12-5 to TRBJ2-5, with 13 nucleotides matching TRBD2. This CDR3 region has 15 residues. J gave up 5 bases and V 3 bases, and 3 bases lay outside the gene matches. The germline V gene has CDR1 LGHNT and CDR2 FRNRAP. In DNA form, the CDR3 reads TGTGCTAGTGGTTTAGGACTAGCGGGAGAGGAGACCCAGTACTTC. Protein: CASGLGLAGEETQYF.

The rearrangement joins TRBV28 to TRBJ2-5, with 14 positions matching TRBD2. CDR1 and CDR2 (germline): MDHEN, SYDVKM. The CDR3 has 24 amino acids. V lost 5 bases to trimming and J lost 1 base; unmatched junction nucleotides: 27. The CDR3 protein is CASSPDLGLAGAASRAVFQETQYF. In nucleotides, the CDR3 is TGTGCCAGCAGTCCCGACCTGGGACTAGCGGGAGCGGCGTCCAGAGCTGTATTCCAAGAGACCCAGTACTTC.

With respect to this clonotype: A much larger clone sits a single nucleotide away, making a read error possible. The chain carries TRBV6-2 or TRBV6-3 and TRBJ2-5, with a tentative D call TRBD1 (6 bases). The CDR3 is 15 amino acids. Germline V gives CDR1 MNHEY, CDR2 SVGEGT. DNA for the CDR3: TGTGCCAGCAGTCCGGACAGCACTCCCCAAAAGACCCAGTACTTC. It codes for CASSPDSTPQKTQYF.

This clonotype came up many times. The chain links TRBV28 to TRBJ2-1, with TRBD2 matching 9 bases. The CDR3 is 19 amino acids. Germline CDR1 and CDR2: MDHEN and SYDVKM. The junction had 23 bases not matched to a gene; V was cut back by 3 bases and J by 11 bases. CDR3: CASSLRGEERGAVGWQQFF. CDR3 DNA sequence: TGTGCCAGCAGTTTGCGGGGAGAAGAGCGGGGGGCTGTGGGGTGGCAGCAGTTCTTC.

The chain uses TRBV12-3 or TRBV12-4 and TRBJ1-5; 10 bases match TRBD1. Trimming cost V 6 bases and J 2 bases; bases outside gene matches: 7. The CDR3 is 16 residues long. Written as DNA, the CDR3 is TGTGCCAGCAGGCCCGGGACAGGGGAGGGCAATCAGCCCCAGCATTTT. Its translation: CASRPGTGEGNQPQHF.

A remark on this clonotype: The germline gene is not matched at one end of the junction; a read error may be the cause. This chain connects TRBV7-9 to TRBJ2-1; the D gene is possibly TRBD1 (5 bases). Germline-derived CDR1 and CDR2 are SEHNR and FQNEAQ (reference sequence). This CDR3 comprises 14 residues. In DNA, the CDR3 is TGTGCCAGTAGTACAGACAGATCCTGCAATGAGCAGTTCTTC. It is translated as CASSTDRSCNEQFF.

This clonotype was observed many times. DNA for the CDR3: TGTGCCATCAGTGAGAAATCTCTCGAGGAGCAGTTCTTC. Amino acids: CAISEKSLEEQFF. The V and J genes are TRBV10-3 and TRBJ2-1; D unresolved. The V gene lost 2 bases and the J gene lost 10 bases, with 12 bases spanning the gap. Germline V gene sequence: CDR1 ENHRY, CDR2 SYGVKD. The CDR3 consists of 13 residues.

This clonotype was seen at least ten times. The chain combines TRBV28 with TRBJ2-7, with D possibly TRBD1 on 5 matching bases. The length of the CDR3 is 14 residues. Germline V lookup: CDR1 MDHEN, CDR2 SYDVKM. Trimming took 4 bases from V and 3 from J, leaving 13 bases between them. The CDR3 DNA is TGTGCCAGCAGTTCAGGGCAGGTCGGCTACGAGCAGTACTTC. Protein product: CASSSGQVGYEQYF.

V and J are TRBV6-1 and TRBJ1-5; 9 positions match TRBD1. The V gene end was trimmed by 5 bases and the J gene end by 6 bases; junction bases not matched to a gene: 5. CDR1 is MNHNS and CDR2 is SASEGT in the germline V gene. This CDR3 region has 14 residues. CDR3 sequence (DNA): TGTGCCAGCAGTACGACAGGGGGGGGTCAGCCCCAGCATTTT. Translated, it gives CASSTTGGGQPQHF.

This clonotype was observed many times. This sequence joins TRBV7-9 and TRBJ2-5; D not resolved. Per the germline V gene, CDR1 is SEHNR and CDR2 is FQNEAQ (reference sequence). Trimming pared 0 bases from V and 4 bases from J, leaving 9 bases between. This CDR3 is built from 14 residues. The CDR3 DNA sequence: TGTGCCAGCAGCTTAGCGTTCATCGGAGAGACCCAGTACTTC. This sequence encodes CASSLAFIGETQYF.

This clonotype has a count of ten or more. The chain carries TRBV18 and TRBJ1-2; TRBD1 aligns across 8 bases. The CDR3 totals 16 residues. The J segment lost 3 bases and the V segment lost 3 bases, leaving 9 bases of the junction unmatched. Germline V gene lookup returns CDR1 KGHSH and CDR2 LQKENI. The CDR3 sequence: CASSPDREVHDYGYTF. DNA for the CDR3: TGTGCCAGCTCACCGGACAGGGAAGTCCACGACTATGGCTACACCTTC.

This clonotype has a count of ten or more. The V gene is TRBV27, the J gene TRBJ2-1; TRBD2 aligns across 8 bases. With 0 bases clipped from V and 4 bases from J, the junction kept 11 bases outside the gene matches. The CDR3 has 18 residues. Germline V CDR1 and CDR2: MNHEY, SMNVEV (reference sequence). The CDR3 nucleotides read TGTGCCAGCAGTTTATCGGGGCTAGCGGGCCACCGTTACAATGAGCAGTTCTTC. Amino acid sequence: CASSLSGLAGHRYNEQFF.

This chain connects TRBV15 to TRBJ1-4; no clear D. V lost 1 base, J lost 10 bases, and 10 bases lay in between. Germline loops: CDR1 LNHNV, CDR2 YYDKDF (reference sequence). The CDR3 contains 13 residues. As DNA, the CDR3 is TGTGCCACCAGCAGAGCTCTCGGTGGAAAACTGTTTTTT. Its protein is CATSRALGGKLFF.

This clonotype came up many times. The genes are TRBV28 and TRBJ1-6, with D possibly TRBD1 on 5 matching bases. V was cut by 1 base and J by 14 bases, with 15 bases left in between. The CDR3 totals 14 residues. Looked up from germline, CDR1 is MDHEN and CDR2 is SYDVKM. Written as DNA, the CDR3 is TGTGCCAGCAGTTTATTTGCAGGGCCATTTACCCTCCACTTT. It translates to CASSLFAGPFTLHF.

The chain links TRBV19 to TRBJ2-2; D might be TRBD1 (6 bases). V was cut by 5 bases and J by 6 bases, with 25 bases left in between. The CDR3 is 18 residues long. Germline-derived CDR1 and CDR2 are LNHDA and SQIVND (reference sequence). As DNA, the CDR3 is TGTGCCAGTAGTGAATTGAGGGGGTTTAGTTCAAGTCCCGGGGAGCTGTTTTTT. Translated, it gives CASSELRGFSSSPGELFF.

This clonotype has ten or more counts. The J gene is TRBJ2-4, the V gene TRBV7-2, with D possibly being TRBD2 (6 bases). The CDR3 has 16 amino acids. Germline V gives CDR1 SGHTA, CDR2 FQGNSA. Trimming pared 2 bases from V and 0 bases from J, leaving 11 bases between. The CDR3 DNA follows: TGTGCCAGCAGCTTACAGGGCGGGATAGCCAAAAACATTCAGTACTTC. Its protein is CASSLQGGIAKNIQYF. The variable domain in full, completed from reference TRBV7-2 and TRBJ2-4, reads GAGVSQSPSNKVTEKGKDVELRCDPISGHTALYWYRQSLGQGLEFLIYFQGNSAPDKSGLPSDRFSAERTGGSVSTLTIQRTQQEDSAVYLCASSLQGGIAKNIQYFGAGTRLSVL.

In its sample, this clonotype was seen many times. The J gene is TRBJ2-5, the V gene TRBV20-1, with 7 positions matching TRBD2. CDR1 is DFQATT, CDR2 SNEGSKA, per germline (reference sequence). Trimming took 0 bases from V and 4 from J; bases not matched to a gene: 8. The CDR3 runs 15 residues. The CDR3 nucleotides read TGCAGTGCTAGAGATGCCGGGTCTAGCGGAGAGACCCAGTACTTC. It specifies CSARDAGSSGETQYF.

V gene TRBV20-1 combines with J gene TRBJ2-3, with TRBD2 matching 11 bases. The CDR3 length is 17 residues. J gave up 6 bases and V 0 bases, and 11 bases lay outside the gene matches. CDR1 is DFQATT and CDR2 is SNEGSKA in the germline V gene (reference sequence). CDR3 region: CSARDFKGLAVVDTQYF. The CDR3 coding sequence is TGCAGTGCTAGAGATTTTAAGGGACTAGCGGTAGTGGATACGCAGTATTTT.